The source of this T cell receptor (beta chain) is a study of beta chain features in type 1 diabetes. General study results and limits: Naive, central memory and Treg TCRB repertoires appeared more alike in patients than in healthy donors. Lower insertion and higher deletion counts appeared at VDJ junctions in type 1 diabetes patients.

Investigators reverse transcribed all isolated RNA, so they sequenced expressed TCRB transcripts. Sequencing used immunoSEQ multiplex PCR; TCRdb keeps in-frame clones, though not all of them. Of about half a million clones in the sample, about an eighth were seen once. The CDR3 spans 12 residues. Per germline, CDR1 KGHSH and CDR2 LQKENI. V lost 8 bases and J 2 bases, leaving 10 bases between the germline ends. Via CD45RO/CCR7/CD25/CD127/CD95/CD27, cells of the CD4+ naive, central memory, regulatory and stem cell-like memory subsets were sorted. With regard to this clone: The antigen is undetermined.

The V and J genes are TRBV18 and TRBJ2-7; tentative D call: TRBD1 (6 bases). Sequenced: naive CD4+ T cells from blood. The receptor's source is a woman between 18 and 29 years old in good health. CDR3 bases: TGTGCCAGCACCACAGGGCCCTACGAGCAGTACTTC. Its translation: CASTTGPYEQYF.